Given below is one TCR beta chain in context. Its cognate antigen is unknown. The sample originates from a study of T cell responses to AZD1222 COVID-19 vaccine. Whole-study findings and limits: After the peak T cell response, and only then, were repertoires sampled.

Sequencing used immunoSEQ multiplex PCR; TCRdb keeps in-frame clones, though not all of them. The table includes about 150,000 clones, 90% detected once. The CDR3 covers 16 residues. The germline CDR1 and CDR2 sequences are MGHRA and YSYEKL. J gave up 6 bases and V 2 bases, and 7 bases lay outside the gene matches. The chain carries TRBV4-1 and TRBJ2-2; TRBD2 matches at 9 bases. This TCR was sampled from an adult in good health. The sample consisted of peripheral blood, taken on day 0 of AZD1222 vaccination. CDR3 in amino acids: CASSQMVAGVSGELFF. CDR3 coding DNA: TGCGCCAGCAGCCAAATGGTAGCGGGAGTCTCCGGGGAGCTGTTTTTT.